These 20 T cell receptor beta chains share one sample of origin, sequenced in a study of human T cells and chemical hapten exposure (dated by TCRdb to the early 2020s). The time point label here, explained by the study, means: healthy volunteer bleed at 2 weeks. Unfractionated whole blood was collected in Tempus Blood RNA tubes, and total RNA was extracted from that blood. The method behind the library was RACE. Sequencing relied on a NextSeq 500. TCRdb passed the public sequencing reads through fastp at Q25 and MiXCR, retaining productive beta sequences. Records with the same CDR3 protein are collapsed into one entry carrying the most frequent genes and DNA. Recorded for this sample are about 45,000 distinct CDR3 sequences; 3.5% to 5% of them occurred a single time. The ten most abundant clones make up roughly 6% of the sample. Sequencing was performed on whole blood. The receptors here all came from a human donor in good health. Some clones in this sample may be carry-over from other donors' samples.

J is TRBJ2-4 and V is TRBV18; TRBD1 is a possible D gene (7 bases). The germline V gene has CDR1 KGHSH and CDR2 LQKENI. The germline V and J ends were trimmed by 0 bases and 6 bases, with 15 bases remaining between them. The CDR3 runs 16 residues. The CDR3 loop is CASSPPTGDSGNIQYF. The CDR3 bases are TGTGCCAGCTCACCACCCACAGGGGACTCCGGAAACATTCAGTACTTC.

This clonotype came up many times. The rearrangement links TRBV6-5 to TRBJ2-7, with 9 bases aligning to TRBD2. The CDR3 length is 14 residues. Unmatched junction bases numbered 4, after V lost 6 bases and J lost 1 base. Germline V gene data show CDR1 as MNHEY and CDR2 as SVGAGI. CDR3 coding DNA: TGTGCCAGCAGACGCGGGGGGGGTTCCTACGAGCAGTACTTC. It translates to CASRRGGGSYEQYF.

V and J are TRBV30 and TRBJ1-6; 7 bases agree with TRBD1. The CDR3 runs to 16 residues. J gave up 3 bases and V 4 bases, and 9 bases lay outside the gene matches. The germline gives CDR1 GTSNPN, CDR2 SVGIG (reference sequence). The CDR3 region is CAWNPGQRDYNSPLHF. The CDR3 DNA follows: TGTGCCTGGAACCCGGGACAGAGGGACTATAATTCACCCCTCCACTTT.

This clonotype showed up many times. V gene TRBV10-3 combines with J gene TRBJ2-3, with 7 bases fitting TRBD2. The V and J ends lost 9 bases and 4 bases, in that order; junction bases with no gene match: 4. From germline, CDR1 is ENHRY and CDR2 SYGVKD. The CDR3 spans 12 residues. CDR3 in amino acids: CAIRGLADTQYF. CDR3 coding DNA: TGTGCCATACGAGGACTAGCAGATACGCAGTATTTT.

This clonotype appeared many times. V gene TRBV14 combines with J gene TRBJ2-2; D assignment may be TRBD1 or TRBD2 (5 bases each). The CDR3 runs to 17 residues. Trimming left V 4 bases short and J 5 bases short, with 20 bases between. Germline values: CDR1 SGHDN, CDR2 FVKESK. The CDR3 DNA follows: TGTGCCAGCAGCCCCCCGTCAAGGGGCTCGGGGACCGGGGAGCTGTTTTTT. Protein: CASSPPSRGSGTGELFF.

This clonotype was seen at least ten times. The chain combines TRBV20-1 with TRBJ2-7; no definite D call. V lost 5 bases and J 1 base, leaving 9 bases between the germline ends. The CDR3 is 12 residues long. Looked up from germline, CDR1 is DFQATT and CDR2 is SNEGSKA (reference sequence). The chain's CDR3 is CSARPASYEQYF. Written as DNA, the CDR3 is TGCAGTGCTCGCCCGGCATCCTACGAGCAGTACTTC.

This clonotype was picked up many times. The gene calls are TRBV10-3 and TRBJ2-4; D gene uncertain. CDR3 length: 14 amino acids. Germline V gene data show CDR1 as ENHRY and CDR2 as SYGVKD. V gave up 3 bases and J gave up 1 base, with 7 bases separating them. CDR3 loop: CAISEEAAKNIQYF. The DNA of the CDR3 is TGTGCCATCAGTGAAGAGGCGGCCAAAAACATTCAGTACTTC.

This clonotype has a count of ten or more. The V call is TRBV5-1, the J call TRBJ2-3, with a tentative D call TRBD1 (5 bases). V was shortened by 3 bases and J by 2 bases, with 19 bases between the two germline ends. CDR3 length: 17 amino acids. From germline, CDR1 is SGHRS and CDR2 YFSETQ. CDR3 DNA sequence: TGCGCCAGCAGCTCCGAACCACCGACAGTCCCCACAGATACGCAGTATTTT. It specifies CASSSEPPTVPTDTQYF.

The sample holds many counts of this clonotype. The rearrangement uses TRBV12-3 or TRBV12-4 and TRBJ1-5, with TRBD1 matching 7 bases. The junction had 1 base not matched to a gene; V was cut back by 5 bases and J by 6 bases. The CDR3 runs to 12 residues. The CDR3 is CASSRGPQPQHF. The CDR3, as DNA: TGTGCCAGCAGTAGGGGGCCTCAGCCCCAGCATTTT.

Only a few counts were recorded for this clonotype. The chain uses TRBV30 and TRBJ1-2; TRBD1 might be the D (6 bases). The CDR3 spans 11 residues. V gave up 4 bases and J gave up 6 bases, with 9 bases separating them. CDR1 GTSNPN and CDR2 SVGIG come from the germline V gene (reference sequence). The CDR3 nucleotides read TGTGCCTGGAACAGGGCAAATGGCTACACCTTC. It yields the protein CAWNRANGYTF.

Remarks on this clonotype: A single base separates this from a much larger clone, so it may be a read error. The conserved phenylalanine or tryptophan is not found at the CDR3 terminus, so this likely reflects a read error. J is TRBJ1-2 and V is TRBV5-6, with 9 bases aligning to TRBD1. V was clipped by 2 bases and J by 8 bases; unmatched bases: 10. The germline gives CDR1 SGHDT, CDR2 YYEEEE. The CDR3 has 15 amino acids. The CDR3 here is CASSFRTGVGRGYTL. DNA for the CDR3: TGTGCCAGCAGCTTTCGGACAGGGGTTGGAAGGGGCTACACCTTA.

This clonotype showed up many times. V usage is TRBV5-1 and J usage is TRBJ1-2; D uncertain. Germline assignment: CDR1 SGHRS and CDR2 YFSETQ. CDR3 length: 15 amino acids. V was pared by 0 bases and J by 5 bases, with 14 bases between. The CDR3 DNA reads TGCGCCAGCAGCTTGGACAGCCGTACCCCATATGGCTACACCTTC. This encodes CASSLDSRTPYGYTF.

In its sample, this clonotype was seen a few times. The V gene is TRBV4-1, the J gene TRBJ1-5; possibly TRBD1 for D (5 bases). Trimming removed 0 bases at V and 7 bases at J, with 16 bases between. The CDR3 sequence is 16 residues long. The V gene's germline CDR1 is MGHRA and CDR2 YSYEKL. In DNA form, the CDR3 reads TGCGCCAGCAGCCAAGAAGGCAGGGAAATTAAACAGCCCCAGCATTTT. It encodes CASSQEGREIKQPQHF.

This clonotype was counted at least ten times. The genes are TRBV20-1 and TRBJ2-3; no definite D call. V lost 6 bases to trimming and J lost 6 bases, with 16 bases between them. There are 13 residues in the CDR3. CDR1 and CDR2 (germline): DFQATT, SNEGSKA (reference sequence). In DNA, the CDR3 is TGCAGTGCCGCAGGAGCTGCAAGGGATACGCAGTATTTT. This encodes CSAAGAARDTQYF.

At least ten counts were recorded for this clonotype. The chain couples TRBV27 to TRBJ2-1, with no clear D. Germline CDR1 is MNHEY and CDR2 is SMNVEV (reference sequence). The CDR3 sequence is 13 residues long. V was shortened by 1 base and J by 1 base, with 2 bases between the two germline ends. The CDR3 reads CASSLFSYNEQFF. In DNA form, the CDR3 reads TGTGCCAGCAGTTTATTTTCCTACAATGAGCAGTTCTTC.

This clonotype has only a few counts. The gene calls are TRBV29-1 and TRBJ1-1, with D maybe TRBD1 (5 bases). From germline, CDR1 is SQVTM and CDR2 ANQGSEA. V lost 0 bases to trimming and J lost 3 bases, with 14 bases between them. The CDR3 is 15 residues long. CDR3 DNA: TGCAGCGTTGAAGACAGGGCTTGGTATGACACTGAAGCTTTCTTT. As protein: CSVEDRAWYDTEAFF.

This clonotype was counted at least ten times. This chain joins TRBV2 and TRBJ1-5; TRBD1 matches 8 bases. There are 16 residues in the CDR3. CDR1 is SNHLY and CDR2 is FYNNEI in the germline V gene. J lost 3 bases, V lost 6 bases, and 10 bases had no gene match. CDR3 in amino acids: CASSGNGQGFNQPQHF. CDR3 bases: TGTGCCAGCAGCGGAAACGGACAGGGCTTCAATCAGCCCCAGCATTTT.

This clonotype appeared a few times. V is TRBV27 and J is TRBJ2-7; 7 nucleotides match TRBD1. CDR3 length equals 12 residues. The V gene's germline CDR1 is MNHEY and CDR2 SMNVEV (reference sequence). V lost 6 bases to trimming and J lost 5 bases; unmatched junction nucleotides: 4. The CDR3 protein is CASSRDRDEQYF. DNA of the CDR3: TGTGCCAGCAGCCGAGACAGGGACGAGCAGTACTTC.

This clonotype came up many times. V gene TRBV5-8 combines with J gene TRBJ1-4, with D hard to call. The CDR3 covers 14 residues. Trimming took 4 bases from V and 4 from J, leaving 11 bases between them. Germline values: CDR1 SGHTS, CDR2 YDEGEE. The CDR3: CASSPVRFNEKLFF. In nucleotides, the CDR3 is TGTGCCAGCAGCCCCGTCAGGTTTAATGAAAAACTGTTTTTT. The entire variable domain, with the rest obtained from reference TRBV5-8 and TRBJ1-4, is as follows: EAGVTQSPTHLIKTRGQQATLRCSPISGHTSVYWYQQALGLGLQFLLWYDEGEERNRGNFPPRFSGRQFPNYSSELNVNALELEDSALYLCASSPVRFNEKLFFGSGTQLSVL.

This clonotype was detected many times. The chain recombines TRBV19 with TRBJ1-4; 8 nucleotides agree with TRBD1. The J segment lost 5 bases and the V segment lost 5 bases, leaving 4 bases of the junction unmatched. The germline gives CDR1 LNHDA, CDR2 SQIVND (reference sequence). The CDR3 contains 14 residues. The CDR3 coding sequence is TGTGCCAGTAGTGGCCGGGACAGGAATGAAAAACTGTTTTTT. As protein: CASSGRDRNEKLFF.